Below are 18 T cell receptor beta chains sequenced from a single sample in a study of blood T cell repertoires in COVID-19. Profiled with immunoSEQ multiplex PCR; TCRdb holds only in-frame clones, not every one. The top ten hold about a tenth of the sample, which has about 130,000 clones, around 80% seen once. Sequenced sample: peripheral blood. The receptors here all came from a human donor in a cohort sampled during active COVID-19.

The chain carries TRBV5-5 and TRBJ2-3; TRBD2 agrees at 10 bases. After removal of 2 bases from V and 7 bases from J, the junction contained 4 bases not matched to a gene. CDR3 length equals 14 residues. Per germline, CDR1 SGHKS and CDR2 YYEKEE (reference sequence). The CDR3 region is CASSFSGGANTQYF. CDR3 sequence (DNA): TGTGCCAGCAGCTTCAGCGGGGGGGCGAATACGCAGTATTTT.

The chain has TRBV6-2 or TRBV6-3 and TRBJ2-4, with a possible D match to TRBD1 (6 bases). Germline CDR1 reads MNHEY; CDR2 reads SVGEGT. The CDR3 has 16 amino acids. V dropped 5 bases and J dropped 2 bases, with 16 bases sitting between them. The CDR3: CASSPRDKWTKNIQYF. The CDR3 region has the DNA TGTGCCAGCAGTCCACGGGACAAGTGGACCAAAAACATTCAGTACTTC.

The rearrangement links TRBV6-5 to TRBJ2-1; 14 positions agree with TRBD2. The CDR3 totals 15 residues. In germline, CDR1 is MNHEY, CDR2 SVGAGI. The junction had 6 bases not matched to a gene; V was cut back by 6 bases and J by 8 bases. CDR3 nucleotides: TGTGCCAGCAGGCAGACTAGCGGGGGGGCACATGAGCAGTTCTTC. This encodes CASRQTSGGAHEQFF.

The chain carries TRBV3-1 (or the pseudogene TRBV3-2) and TRBJ2-3; perhaps TRBD1 as D (6 bases). The ends were cut back, 4 bases at V and 5 bases at J, with 19 bases in the middle. From germline, CDR1 is LGHDT and CDR2 YNNKEL (reference sequence). The CDR3 consists of 16 residues. CDR3 in amino acids: CASSPWSRGGQDTQYF. The CDR3 coding sequence is TGTGCCAGCAGCCCGTGGAGCAGGGGTGGGCAAGATACGCAGTATTTT.

The chain joins TRBV28 to TRBJ1-2, with TRBD1 as a possible D gene (6 bases). V dropped 2 bases and J dropped 4 bases, with 11 bases sitting between them. This CDR3 region has 14 residues. CDR1 and CDR2 (germline): MDHEN, SYDVKM. The CDR3 DNA reads as TGTGCCAGCAGTTTACCCAGGGGACCCTATGGCTACACCTTC. As protein: CASSLPRGPYGYTF.

This rearrangement joins TRBV6-1 to TRBJ1-2, with D perhaps matching TRBD1 (6 bases). CDR3 size: 14 residues. The V end was cut by 1 base, the J end by 8 bases, with 14 bases between. CDR1 is MNHNS, CDR2 SASEGT, per germline. The CDR3 reads CASSEGHRAGGYTF. As DNA, the CDR3 is TGTGCCAGCAGTGAAGGGCACAGGGCTGGCGGCTACACCTTC.

The chain is built from TRBV5-5 and TRBJ2-7; the match to TRBD1 covers 8 bases. CDR1 and CDR2 (germline): SGHKS, YYEKEE (reference sequence). V was clipped by 3 bases and J by 3 bases; unmatched bases: 5. This CDR3 comprises 14 residues. The DNA of the CDR3 is TGTGCCAGCAGCTGGGGGACAGGAAACTACGAGCAGTACTTC. Its protein product is CASSWGTGNYEQYF.

This rearrangement joins TRBV29-1 to TRBJ1-2; D unresolved. The germline V gene has CDR1 SQVTM and CDR2 ANQGSEA. V shed 2 bases and J shed 2 bases, with 9 bases lying between them. The CDR3 runs 13 residues. The CDR3 DNA is TGCAGCGTTGAAAGAGGAACAAACTATGGCTACACCTTC. Its protein is CSVERGTNYGYTF.

The chain carries TRBV4-1 and TRBJ1-1, with a tentative D call TRBD1 (6 bases). The CDR3 spans 15 residues. The germline CDR1 and CDR2 sequences are MGHRA and YSYEKL. V dropped 5 bases and J dropped 5 bases, with 18 bases sitting between them. The CDR3, as DNA: TGCGCCAGCAGCTCTCAAGGGGGGGGCTTGACTGAAGCTTTCTTT. Amino acids: CASSSQGGGLTEAFF.

This chain uses TRBV2 with TRBJ2-7; 7 bases map to TRBD1. Germline-derived CDR1 and CDR2 are SNHLY and FYNNEI. This CDR3 has 15 residues. The junction had 8 bases not matched to a gene; V was cut back by 5 bases and J by 1 base. The CDR3, as DNA: TGTGCCAGCAGTCGGGACCGGGACAGATCCTACGAGCAGTACTTC. Protein sequence: CASSRDRDRSYEQYF.

Only a few counts were recorded for this clone. The chain combines TRBV10-3 with TRBJ1-1, with D perhaps matching TRBD1 (6 bases). V was trimmed by 2 bases and J by 4 bases, leaving 11 bases between them. Germline V CDR1 and CDR2: ENHRY, SYGVKD. The CDR3 loop spans 14 amino acids. The CDR3 loop is CAISEPGQFTEAFF. The DNA of the CDR3 is TGTGCCATCAGTGAGCCCGGACAGTTCACTGAAGCTTTCTTT.

The chain carries TRBV19 and TRBJ1-4; D is unclear. The V end was cut by 1 base, the J end by 4 bases, with 7 bases between. The CDR3 is 14 residues long. Looked up from germline, CDR1 is LNHDA and CDR2 is SQIVND (reference sequence). The CDR3 DNA follows: TGTGCCAGTAGTATAGGTTCGGGTAATGAAAAACTGTTTTTT. Its protein is CASSIGSGNEKLFF.

The chain combines TRBV5-6 with TRBJ2-7; 7 bases are shared with TRBD1. The CDR3 length is 16 residues. J lost 3 bases, V lost 2 bases, and 11 bases had no gene match. CDR1 and CDR2 from the germline V gene are SGHDT and YYEEEE. CDR3 sequence reads: CASSFATDRVSYEQYF. The CDR3 coding sequence is TGTGCCAGCAGCTTTGCAACTGACAGGGTTAGCTACGAGCAGTACTTC.

The chain couples TRBV6-6 to TRBJ1-6, with D maybe TRBD1 (6 bases). The length of the CDR3 is 14 residues. V lost 7 bases and J 6 bases, leaving 13 bases between the germline ends. Germline V gene lookup returns CDR1 MNHNY and CDR2 SVGAGI (reference sequence). CDR3 nucleotide sequence: TGTGCCAGCACCGAGGTCAGGGGTAATTCACCCCTCCACTTT. As protein: CASTEVRGNSPLHF.

This clone was counted between two and nine times. V usage is TRBV7-9 and J usage is TRBJ1-5; possible D gene TRBD1, 5 bases. This CDR3 is built from 13 residues. Between the trimmed V and J ends, which lost 4 bases and 6 bases, there was a span of 10 bases. From germline, CDR1 is SEHNR and CDR2 FQNEAQ (reference sequence). The CDR3 sequence: CASSSRQSQPQHF. CDR3 nucleotide sequence: TGTGCCAGCAGCTCCAGACAGTCTCAGCCCCAGCATTTT.

The chain employs TRBV3-1 (or the pseudogene TRBV3-2) and TRBJ2-1; 11 positions match TRBD2. V lost 6 bases to trimming and J lost 7 bases; unmatched junction nucleotides: 8. Per the germline V gene, CDR1 is LGHDT and CDR2 is YNNKEL (reference sequence). CDR3 length: 15 amino acids. The CDR3 sequence is CASSSTSGGYNEQFF. CDR3 in DNA: TGTGCCAGCAGTTCCACTAGCGGGGGCTATAATGAGCAGTTCTTC.

This chain joins TRBV19 and TRBJ1-2, with 8 bases that match TRBD1. The CDR3 has 13 residues. The trim removed 7 bases at V and 4 bases at J, leaving 5 bases unmatched. Germline loops: CDR1 LNHDA, CDR2 SQIVND (reference sequence). The CDR3 bases are TGTGCCAGTAAGGGGACAGGCAGCTATGGCTACACCTTC. It is translated as CASKGTGSYGYTF.

This clone was seen a few times. J is TRBJ1-5 and V is TRBV19, with D possibly TRBD1 on 5 matching bases. This CDR3 is 13 amino acids long. CDR1 is LNHDA, CDR2 SQIVND, per germline (reference sequence). The ends were cut back, 4 bases at V and 9 bases at J, with 13 bases in the middle. The CDR3 sequence: CASSTGFGGPQHF. The CDR3 DNA is TGTGCCAGTAGTACAGGGTTCGGGGGGCCCCAGCATTTT.